This record concerns one T cell receptor (beta chain) sequence. CDR1 is SGHNT and CDR2 is YENEEA in the germline V gene. Trimming stripped 4 bases from V and 4 bases from J, with 14 bases between. The CDR3 is 14 residues long. TCRdb keeps only in-frame clones here, not all; method: immunoSEQ multiplex PCR. The sample has tens of thousands of clones, around 82% seen once. The record originates from a study of blood T cell repertoires in COVID-19. Source material: peripheral blood. The J gene is TRBJ2-7, the V gene TRBV11-3; possible D gene TRBD1, 6 bases. The source of this sequence is a human donor in a cohort sampled during active COVID-19. The CDR3 spells CASSWDTPQYEQYF. The CDR3 DNA follows: TGTGCCAGCAGCTGGGACACCCCCCAATACGAGCAGTACTTC.